This TCR beta chain is from a study of T cell repertoires in cytomegalovirus infection. The overall study: Based on public TCR beta signatures, there were indications of CMV infection and of a matching HLA type.

This clonotype showed up just a few times. Its antigen is currently unknown. MiXCR, run by TCRdb on the reads, gives a single entry per CDR3 protein. The sample has hundreds of thousands of distinct CDR3 sequences; roughly a sixth are singletons. The germline gives CDR1 MGHDK, CDR2 SYGVNS. Between the trimmed V and J ends, which lost 4 bases and 0 bases, there was a span of 14 bases. The CDR3 is 16 amino acids. Study observations and caveats: The cumulative frequency of public TCR beta families identified carriers of CMV plus the relevant HLA. In two of eight donors, the top clonotype was HLA-C-restricted CMV-specific.

The source is a human donor in good health (CMV status not recorded). Some clones in this sample may be carry-over from other donors' samples. Sequenced sample: PBMCs. V is TRBV25-1 and J is TRBJ2-3; D gene unclear. The CDR3 here is CASSGRKASSTDTQYF. CDR3 in DNA: TGTGCCAGCAGTGGACGAAAGGCGTCTAGCACAGATACGCAGTATTTT. Using reference TRBV25-1 and TRBJ2-3 for the parts outside the CDR3, the full variable domain is EADIYQTPRYLVIGTGKKITLECSQTMGHDKMYWYQQDPGMELHLIHYSYGVNSTEKGDLSSESTVSRIRTEHFPLTLESARPSHTSQYLCASSGRKASSTDTQYFGPGTRLTVL.